This T cell receptor (beta chain) was documented in a study of T cells in Graves' hyperthyroidism and ophthalmopathy (dated by TCRdb to the late 2010s). Background for the entire study: To identify distinguishing TCR V-J signatures, a discovery cohort of about 100 patients was used, comprising some 45 with Graves' ophthalmopathy and approximately 57 with stable Graves' hyperthyroidism. Whether ophthalmopathy could be predicted prospectively was tested in an independent validation cohort made up of roughly 20 hyperthyroidism patients plus 17 patients who later progressed to ophthalmopathy. The roughly 100 discovery patients were divided at random into training and test sets in a 7:3 ratio. Thyroid tissue and blood T-cell repertoires from about six Graves' hyperthyroidism patients were also compared in the study. After blood sampling, hyperthyroidism patients were treated with methimazole at a starting dose of 30 mg daily, and ophthalmopathy patients were treated with high-dose intravenous methylprednisolone. TCR Vbeta CDR3 sequencing of 120 to 150 peripheral blood samples (more than 40 ophthalmopathy, 75 to 85 hyperthyroidism and approximately 17 progressor patients) is reported in the paper. The investigation overall reported the following: No statistical method was used to set the sample size in advance, and investigators knew the group allocation. A 13 V-J signature model separated ophthalmopathy from stable hyperthyroidism, with around 88% sensitivity and roughly 82% specificity in cross-validation and 80%/75% in testing. In validation, the model predicted progression to ophthalmopathy with over 65% sensitivity and 72.22% specificity, a median of 6.5 months before onset. Most expanded thyroid clonotypes (frequency above 0.001) were also found in blood, which suggests that blood repertoires may mirror thyroid immune responses.

Note on this clonotype: What this receptor recognizes is not known. No per-base quality is available; no much larger clone lies one base away.

A patient counted as having stable Graves' hyperthyroidism if no progression to ophthalmopathy occurred over 18 months of follow-up. Hyperthyroidism patients were newly diagnosed, had a disease duration of under 2 months, and were aged 18 to 65 years. Patients with uncontrolled infections, other autoimmune diseases, pregnancy or lactation were excluded. Diagnoses were established on the basis of clinical symptoms, serum thyroxine and TRAb, thyroid ultrasound, and orbital computed tomography. Total RNA was extracted with Trizol reagent, and quality was checked on an Agilent 2100 Bioanalyzer. The germline V gene (reference sequence) specifies DFQATT as CDR1 and SNEGSKA as CDR2. After removal of 6 bases from V and 5 bases from J, the junction retains 10 bases not matched to a gene. Including cysteine and phenylalanine, the CDR3 has 15 amino acids. Kept here is only the CDR3 DNA, which spans 45 bases and is read in frame from base 1.

The TCR beta CDR3 regions were amplified from RNA transcripts. For the first round of RT-PCR on the TCR CDR3, the HTBI primer set was used together with the Qiagen OneStep RT-PCR kit. Libraries were constructed in a second round of multiplex PCR, after which size selection and purification were performed. The libraries were sequenced on an Illumina HiSeq2000 using paired-end 100 bp reads. The authors' pipeline ran thus. SOAPnuke was used to process the raw data, with reads discarded if the reads contained adapters or uncalled bases, had a mean Phred below 15, or lacked an exact constant-primer or identifier match. High-quality paired reads were merged with COPE v1.2.5, and unique nucleotide sequences were defined as clonotypes. Clonotypes were aligned to IMGT TRBV, TRBD and TRBJ reference segments using MiTCR v1.1. Only V-J combinations with frequency above 0.0001, covering about 99% of repertoires, were analysed. A TCS score was defined as the ratio of F50 (clonal expansion) to E x V (chaos), with BLOSUM62-based TCRdist applied between CDR3 peptides within each V-J. Welch's t-statistics and random forest reduced several hundred V-J features to under 15, which were used in a naive Bayes classifier (R e1071). The Morisita-Horn index was used to measure how similar the thyroid and blood repertoires were. TCRdb's own reprocessing of the public reads used fastp at Q25 and MiXCR and kept productive beta chains. Each CDR3 protein appears once, grouped with its most common genes and DNA. It is TCRdb's table, rather than the study itself, that gives the V and J calls and clone size. Recorded for this sample are 610,000 or so distinct CDR3 sequences; roughly 46% of them occurred a single time. Of the sample, more than 7% falls within the top ten clones.

The sequence derives from a woman aged 18-35 years with Graves' hyperthyroidism. The sample taken for sequencing was peripheral blood or thyroid tissue (not recorded which). The receptor chain draws on TRBV20-1 and TRBJ2-7, and 13 junction bases match TRBD2. CDR3 protein: CSATTSGRADNEQYF. The sequenced DNA is TGCAGTGCAACCACTAGCGGGAGGGCCGATAACGAGCAGTACTTC.